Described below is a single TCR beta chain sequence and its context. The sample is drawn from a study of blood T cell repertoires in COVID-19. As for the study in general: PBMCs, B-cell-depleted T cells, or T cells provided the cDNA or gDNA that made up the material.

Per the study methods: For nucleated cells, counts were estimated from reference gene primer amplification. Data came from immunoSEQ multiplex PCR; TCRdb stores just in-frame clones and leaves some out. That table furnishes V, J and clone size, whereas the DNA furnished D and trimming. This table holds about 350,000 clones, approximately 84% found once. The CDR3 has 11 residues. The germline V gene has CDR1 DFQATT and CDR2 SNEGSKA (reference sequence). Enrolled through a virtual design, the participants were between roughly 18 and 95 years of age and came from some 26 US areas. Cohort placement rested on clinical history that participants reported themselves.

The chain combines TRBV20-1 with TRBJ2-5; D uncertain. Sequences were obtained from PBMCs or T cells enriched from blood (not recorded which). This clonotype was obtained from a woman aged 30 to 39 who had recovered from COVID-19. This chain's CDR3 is CSPLFQETQYF. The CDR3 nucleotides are TGCAGCCCCCTCTTCCAAGAGACCCAGTACTTC.